This passage covers 11 T cell receptor beta chains from one sample sequenced in a study of T cells in Graves' hyperthyroidism and ophthalmopathy. Authors of the study amplified TCR beta CDR3 regions from RNA transcripts. The HTBI primer set was used in a first-round RT-PCR of the TCR CDR3. TCRdb itself ran the multiplex PCR reads through MiXCR, one entry per CDR3 protein. The repertoire has 450,000 to 700,000 distinct CDR3 sequences, 46% of them found once; the top ten carry around 20%. The source material was peripheral blood or thyroid tissue (not recorded which). The receptor source for this set is an adult woman with Graves' disease, either hyperthyroidism or ophthalmopathy (not recorded which).

This clonotype occurred once. The rearrangement joins TRBV11-2 to TRBJ1-1, with a tentative D call TRBD1 (5 bases). Deletions cut 5 bases from V and 0 bases from J, with 19 bases between. This CDR3 comprises 17 residues. Germline CDR1 is SGHAT and CDR2 is FQNNGV. The CDR3: CASSPPRTRSMNTEAFF. The CDR3 DNA is TGTGCCAGCAGCCCCCCGCGGACAAGGAGTATGAACACTGAAGCTTTCTTT.

The V gene is TRBV9, the J gene TRBJ2-7; 9 nucleotides match TRBD1. Per the germline V gene, CDR1 is SGDLS and CDR2 is YYNGEE. With V trimmed by 4 bases and J by 3 bases, 8 bases remained unmatched. This CDR3 region has 15 residues. This chain's CDR3 is CASSTQGQGYYEQYF. The CDR3 coding sequence is TGTGCCAGCAGCACCCAGGGACAGGGCTACTACGAGCAGTACTTC.

The V gene is TRBV14, the J gene TRBJ1-2, with 7 bases that match TRBD1. Losses at the gene ends were 5 bases for V and 1 base for J; bases not matched to a gene: 7. Germline V gives CDR1 SGHDN, CDR2 FVKESK. The CDR3 is 15 residues long. The CDR3 protein is CASSYGQALNYGYTF. CDR3 nucleotides: TGTGCCAGCAGCTACGGACAGGCGCTTAACTATGGCTACACCTTC.

The genes are TRBV6-1 and TRBJ2-2; TRBD2 is a possible D gene (7 bases). Trimming left V 3 bases short and J 7 bases short, with 15 bases between. This CDR3 spans 15 amino acids. CDR1 is MNHNS, CDR2 SASEGT, per germline. CDR3 residues: CASSDSQGGGGELFF. The CDR3, as DNA: TGTGCCAGCAGTGATTCTCAGGGAGGGGGCGGGGAGCTGTTTTTT.

This sequence joins TRBV11-2 and TRBJ1-2; 7 bases match TRBD1. V lost 4 bases and J lost 8; bases outside the gene matches: 7. CDR1 and CDR2 from the germline V gene are SGHAT and FQNNGV. The length of the CDR3 is 13 residues. CDR3 loop: CASSSRTGEGYTF. In nucleotides, the CDR3 is TGTGCCAGCAGCTCTAGGACAGGCGAAGGCTACACCTTC. Based on the CDR3 plus reference TRBV11-2 and TRBJ1-2, the full variable domain is EAGVAQSPRYKIIEKRQSVAFWCNPISGHATLYWYQQILGQGPKLLIQFQNNGVVDDSQLPKDRFSAERLKGVDSTLKIQPAKLEDSAVYLCASSSRTGEGYTFGSGTRLTVV.

The chain has TRBV5-4 and TRBJ2-3; a weak D match, TRBD1 (6 bases). Per germline, CDR1 SGHNT and CDR2 YYREEE (reference sequence). V was clipped by 1 base and J by 4 bases, with 13 bases between them. The CDR3 covers 15 residues. CDR3: CASSLNLPGADTQYF. CDR3 nucleotides: TGTGCCAGCAGCTTGAATCTTCCAGGGGCAGATACGCAGTATTTT.

The chain has TRBV15 and TRBJ1-5; 7 positions agree with TRBD1. This CDR3 has 15 residues. J was trimmed by 5 bases and V by 3 bases; bases with no gene match: 7. Germline loops: CDR1 LNHNV, CDR2 YYDKDF (reference sequence). DNA for the CDR3: TGTGCCACCAGCAGGGACAGGACTCGCGATCAGCCCCAGCATTTT. Encoded protein: CATSRDRTRDQPQHF. The whole variable domain, remainder taken from reference TRBV15 and TRBJ1-5, is DAMVIQNPRYQVTQFGKPVTLSCSQTLNHNVMYWYQQKSSQAPKLLFHYYDKDFNNEADTPDNFQSRRPNTSFCFLDIRSPGLGDTAMYLCATSRDRTRDQPQHFGDGTRLSIL.

In its sample, this clonotype was seen many times. This chain uses TRBV20-1 with TRBJ2-7; no clear D gene. CDR3 length equals 14 residues. The V gene lost 3 bases and the J gene lost 5 bases, with 17 bases spanning the gap. The V gene's germline CDR1 is DFQATT and CDR2 SNEGSKA (reference sequence). The CDR3 region has the DNA TGCAGTGCTAGGAGAAGCTCCTCTAGGGACGAGCAGTACTTC. Residues: CSARRSSSRDEQYF.

In its sample, this clonotype was seen a few times. The J gene is TRBJ1-3, the V gene TRBV4-1, with D perhaps TRBD1 (6 bases). This CDR3 comprises 15 residues. Per germline, CDR1 MGHRA and CDR2 YSYEKL. The germline V and J ends were trimmed by 2 bases and 4 bases, with 12 bases remaining between them. The CDR3: CASSQPTGRGNTIYF. CDR3 DNA: TGCGCCAGCAGCCAACCCACAGGGCGGGGAAACACCATATATTTT.

Turning to this clonotype: Here the CDR3 omits its conserved ending phenylalanine or tryptophan, so a read error is the likely source. V usage is TRBV7-9 and J usage is TRBJ2-2, with D tentatively TRBD1 or TRBD2 (7 bases each). Trimming removed 6 bases from V and 7 bases from J, with 18 bases in between. Per the germline V gene, CDR1 is SEHNR and CDR2 is FQNEAQ (reference sequence). The CDR3 runs 15 residues. CDR3 amino acids: CASRGGTAGSGELFL. Written as DNA, the CDR3 is TGTGCCAGCAGAGGAGGGACAGCGGGAAGCGGGGAGCTGTTTTTG.

This clonotype was detected many times. The chain is built from TRBV20-1 and TRBJ1-2; D is ambiguous. Germline CDR1 DFQATT, CDR2 SNEGSKA (reference sequence). CDR3 length equals 14 residues. V was trimmed by 5 bases and J by 4 bases, leaving 17 bases between them. The CDR3 protein is CSAAEGLTAYGYTF. The CDR3 nucleotides read TGCAGTGCTGCCGAAGGGCTCACCGCCTATGGCTACACCTTC.